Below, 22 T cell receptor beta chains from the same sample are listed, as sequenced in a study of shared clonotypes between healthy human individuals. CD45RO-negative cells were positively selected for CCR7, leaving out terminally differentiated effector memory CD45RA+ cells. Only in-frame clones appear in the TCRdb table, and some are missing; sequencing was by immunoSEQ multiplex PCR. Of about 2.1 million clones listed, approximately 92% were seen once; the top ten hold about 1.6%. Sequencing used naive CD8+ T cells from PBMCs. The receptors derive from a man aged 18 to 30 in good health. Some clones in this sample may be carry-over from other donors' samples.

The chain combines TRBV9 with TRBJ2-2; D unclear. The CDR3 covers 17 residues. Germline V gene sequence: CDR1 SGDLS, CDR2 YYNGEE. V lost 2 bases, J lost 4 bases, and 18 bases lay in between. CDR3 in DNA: TGTGCCAGCAGCGTTGGCAGCCTCTCTGTGGCCACCGGGGAGCTGTTTTTT. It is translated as CASSVGSLSVATGELFF.

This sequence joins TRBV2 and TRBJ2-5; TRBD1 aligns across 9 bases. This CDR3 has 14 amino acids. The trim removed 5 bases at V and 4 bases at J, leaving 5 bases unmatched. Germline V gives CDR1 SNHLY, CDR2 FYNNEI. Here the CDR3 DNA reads TGTGCCAGCAGTCCCGGGACAGGGCGAGAGACCCAGTACTTC. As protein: CASSPGTGRETQYF. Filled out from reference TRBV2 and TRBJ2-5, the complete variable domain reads EPEVTQTPSHQVTQMGQEVILRCVPISNHLYFYWYRQILGQKVEFLVSFYNNEISEKSEIFDDQFSVERPDGSNFTLKIRSTKLEDSAMYFCASSPGTGRETQYFGPGTRLLVL.

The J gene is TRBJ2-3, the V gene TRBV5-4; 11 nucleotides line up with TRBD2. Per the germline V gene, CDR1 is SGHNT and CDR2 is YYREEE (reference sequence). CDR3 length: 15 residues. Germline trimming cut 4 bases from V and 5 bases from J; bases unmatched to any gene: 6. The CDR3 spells CASSTSGSSRDTQYF. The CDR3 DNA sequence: TGTGCCAGCAGCACTAGCGGGAGCTCCAGAGATACGCAGTATTTT.

The CDR3 loop reads CASSSSVAGRDGTEAFF. CDR3 DNA: TGTGCCAGCAGTTCCTCCGTGGCGGGGAGGGACGGCACTGAAGCTTTCTTT. The V call is TRBV27, the J call TRBJ1-1, with D possibly matching TRBD1 (5 bases). Germline V gene data show CDR1 as MNHEY and CDR2 as SMNVEV (reference sequence). V was trimmed by 4 bases and J by 4 bases, leaving 22 bases between them. The CDR3 runs to 17 residues.

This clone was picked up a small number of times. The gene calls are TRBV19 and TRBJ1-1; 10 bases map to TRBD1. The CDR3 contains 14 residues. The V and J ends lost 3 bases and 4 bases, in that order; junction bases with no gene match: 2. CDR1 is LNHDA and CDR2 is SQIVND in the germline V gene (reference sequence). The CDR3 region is CASSMGTGVTEAFF. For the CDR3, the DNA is TGTGCCAGTAGTATGGGGACAGGGGTCACTGAAGCTTTCTTT. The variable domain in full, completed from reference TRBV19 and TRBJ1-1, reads DGGITQSPKYLFRKEGQNVTLSCEQNLNHDAMYWYRQDPGQGLRLIYYSQIVNDFQKGDIAEGYSVSREKKESFPLTVTSAQKNPTAFYLCASSMGTGVTEAFFGQGTRLTVV.

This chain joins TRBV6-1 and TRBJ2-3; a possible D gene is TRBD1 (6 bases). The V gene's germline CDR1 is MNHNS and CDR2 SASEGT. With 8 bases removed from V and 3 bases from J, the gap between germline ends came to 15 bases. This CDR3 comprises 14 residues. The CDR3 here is CASGKGVRTDTQYF. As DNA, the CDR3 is TGTGCCAGCGGGAAGGGGGTTCGGACAGATACGCAGTATTTT.

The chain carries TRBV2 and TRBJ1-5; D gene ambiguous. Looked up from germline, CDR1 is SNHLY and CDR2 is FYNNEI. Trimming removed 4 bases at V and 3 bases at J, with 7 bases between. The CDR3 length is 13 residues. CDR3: CASSGKTNQPQHF. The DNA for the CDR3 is TGTGCCAGCAGTGGTAAGACCAATCAGCCCCAGCATTTT.

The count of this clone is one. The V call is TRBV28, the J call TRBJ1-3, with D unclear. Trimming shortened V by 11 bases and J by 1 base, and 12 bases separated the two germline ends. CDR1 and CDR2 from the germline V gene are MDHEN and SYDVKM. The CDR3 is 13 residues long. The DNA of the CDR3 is TGTGCCTGCGGACCGATTTCTGGAAACACCATATATTTT. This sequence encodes CACGPISGNTIYF.

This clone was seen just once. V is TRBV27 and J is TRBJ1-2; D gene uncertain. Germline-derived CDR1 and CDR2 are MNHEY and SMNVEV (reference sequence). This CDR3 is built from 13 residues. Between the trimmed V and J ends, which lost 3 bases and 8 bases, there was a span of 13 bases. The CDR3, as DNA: TGTGCCAGCAGTTTGGGTTTGGAGGCGGGCTACACCTTC. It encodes CASSLGLEAGYTF.

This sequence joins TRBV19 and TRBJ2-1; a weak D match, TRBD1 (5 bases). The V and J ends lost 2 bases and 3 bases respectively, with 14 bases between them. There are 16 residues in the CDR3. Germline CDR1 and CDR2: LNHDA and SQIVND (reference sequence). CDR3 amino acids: CASSIIGDSLYNEQFF. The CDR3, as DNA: TGTGCCAGTAGTATAATAGGCGACAGCCTCTACAATGAGCAGTTCTTC.

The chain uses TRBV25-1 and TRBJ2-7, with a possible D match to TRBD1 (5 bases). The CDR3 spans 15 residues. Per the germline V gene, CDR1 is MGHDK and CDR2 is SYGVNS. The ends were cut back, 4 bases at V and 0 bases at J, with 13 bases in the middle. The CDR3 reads CASSVLRALSYEQYF. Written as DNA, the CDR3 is TGTGCCAGCAGTGTACTCAGGGCCCTCTCCTACGAGCAGTACTTC.

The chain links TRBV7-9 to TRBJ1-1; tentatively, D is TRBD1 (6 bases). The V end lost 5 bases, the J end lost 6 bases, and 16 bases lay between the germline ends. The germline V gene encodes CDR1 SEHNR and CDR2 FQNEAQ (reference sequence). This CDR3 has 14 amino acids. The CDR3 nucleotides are TGTGCCAGCAGCCAAGGGGGGGTCGCGGCTGAAGCTTTCTTT. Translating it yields CASSQGGVAAEAFF.

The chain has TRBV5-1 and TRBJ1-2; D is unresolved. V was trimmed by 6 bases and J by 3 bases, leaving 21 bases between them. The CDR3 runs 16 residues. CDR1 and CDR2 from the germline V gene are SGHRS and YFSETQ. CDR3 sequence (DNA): TGCGCCAGCAATATCGGGCGACGACCGATGGACTATGGCTACACCTTC. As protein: CASNIGRRPMDYGYTF.

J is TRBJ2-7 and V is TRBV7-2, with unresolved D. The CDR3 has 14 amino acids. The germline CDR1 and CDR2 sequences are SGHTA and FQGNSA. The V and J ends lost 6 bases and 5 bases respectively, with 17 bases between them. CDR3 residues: CASRQLGSGNEQYF. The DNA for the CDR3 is TGTGCCAGCAGACAACTGGGATCAGGCAACGAGCAGTACTTC. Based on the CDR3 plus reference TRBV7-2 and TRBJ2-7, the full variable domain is GAGVSQSPSNKVTEKGKDVELRCDPISGHTALYWYRQSLGQGLEFLIYFQGNSAPDKSGLPSDRFSAERTGGSVSTLTIQRTQQEDSAVYLCASRQLGSGNEQYFGPGTRLTVT.

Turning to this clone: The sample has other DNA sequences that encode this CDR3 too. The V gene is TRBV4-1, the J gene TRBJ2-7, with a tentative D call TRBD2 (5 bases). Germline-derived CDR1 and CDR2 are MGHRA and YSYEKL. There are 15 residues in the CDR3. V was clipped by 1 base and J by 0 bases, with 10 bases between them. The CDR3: CASSQGLGVSYEQYF. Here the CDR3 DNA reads TGCGCCAGCAGCCAAGGTCTCGGGGTCTCCTACGAGCAGTACTTC.

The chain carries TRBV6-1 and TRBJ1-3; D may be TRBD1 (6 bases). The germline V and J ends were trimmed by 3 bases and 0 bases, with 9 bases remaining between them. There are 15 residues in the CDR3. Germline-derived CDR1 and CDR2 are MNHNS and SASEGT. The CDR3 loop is CASSDIGGSGNTIYF. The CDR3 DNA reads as TGTGCCAGCAGTGACATAGGGGGCTCTGGAAACACCATATATTTT.

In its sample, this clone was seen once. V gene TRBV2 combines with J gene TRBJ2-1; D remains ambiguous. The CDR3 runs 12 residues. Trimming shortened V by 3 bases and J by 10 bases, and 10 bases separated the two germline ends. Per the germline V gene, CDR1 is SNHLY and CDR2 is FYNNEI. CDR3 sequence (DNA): TGTGCCAGCAGTGAGGTAATCCGCGAGCAGTTCTTC. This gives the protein CASSEVIREQFF.

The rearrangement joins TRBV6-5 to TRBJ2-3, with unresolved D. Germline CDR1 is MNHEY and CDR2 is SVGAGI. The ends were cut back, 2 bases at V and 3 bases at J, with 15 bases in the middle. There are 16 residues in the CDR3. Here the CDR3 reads CASSYKDGQRTDTQYF. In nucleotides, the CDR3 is TGTGCCAGCAGTTACAAAGACGGGCAGAGGACAGATACGCAGTATTTT.

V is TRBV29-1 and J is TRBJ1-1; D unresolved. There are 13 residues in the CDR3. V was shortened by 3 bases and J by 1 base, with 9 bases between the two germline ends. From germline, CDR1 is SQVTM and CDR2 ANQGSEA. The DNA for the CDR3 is TGCAGCGTTGATCGATTGGAGAACACTGAAGCTTTCTTT. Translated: CSVDRLENTEAFF.

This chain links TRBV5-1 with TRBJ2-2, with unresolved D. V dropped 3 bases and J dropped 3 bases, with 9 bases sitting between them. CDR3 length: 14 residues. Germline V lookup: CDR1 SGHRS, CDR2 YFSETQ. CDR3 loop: CASSSLLDTGELFF. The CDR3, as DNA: TGCGCCAGCAGCTCCTTACTCGACACCGGGGAGCTGTTTTTT. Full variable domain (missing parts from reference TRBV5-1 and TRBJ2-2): KAGVTQTPRYLIKTRGQQVTLSCSPISGHRSVSWYQQTPGQGLQFLFEYFSETQRNKGNFPGRFSGRQFSNSRSEMNVSTLELGDSALYLCASSSLLDTGELFFGEGSRLTVL.

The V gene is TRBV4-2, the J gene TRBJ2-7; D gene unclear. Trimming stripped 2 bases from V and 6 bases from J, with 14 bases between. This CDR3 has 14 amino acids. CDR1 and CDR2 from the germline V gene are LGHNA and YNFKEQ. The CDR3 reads CASSQSDGPLEQYF. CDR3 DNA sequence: TGTGCCAGCAGCCAATCGGACGGGCCCCTCGAGCAGTACTTC.

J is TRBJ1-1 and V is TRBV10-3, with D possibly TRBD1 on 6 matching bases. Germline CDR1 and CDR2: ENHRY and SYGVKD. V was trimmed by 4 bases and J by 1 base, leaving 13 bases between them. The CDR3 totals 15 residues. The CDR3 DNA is TGTGCCATCAGTGCGGACCCGACAGGGAACACTGAAGCTTTCTTT. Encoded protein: CAISADPTGNTEAFF.